A single sample gave rise to the 25 T cell receptor beta chains below, sequenced in a study of blood T cell repertoires in COVID-19 (TCRdb year 2020). Libraries were made using the immunoSEQ multiplex PCR assay. TCRdb retrieved this table from immuneACCESS and kept in-frame rearrangements only. Not all clones are present; in checked studies, unresolved V genes account for under half, and no reason is known for the remainder. This sample is represented by more than 250,000 clones; roughly 87% of them were singletons. 1% of the sample is taken by the ten largest. The sample comprised peripheral blood. These receptors all stem from a man in his forties or fifties with active or convalescent COVID-19.

V is TRBV19 and J is TRBJ1-2; 7 nucleotides align to TRBD1. The germline gives CDR1 LNHDA, CDR2 SQIVND (reference sequence). V was pared by 3 bases and J by 8 bases, with 9 bases of the junction left unmatched. The CDR3 totals 14 residues. CDR3: CASSIGTALWGYTF. The CDR3 DNA follows: TGTGCCAGTAGTATTGGGACAGCCCTGTGGGGCTACACCTTC.

The chain links TRBV5-1 to TRBJ2-1; 9 bases line up with TRBD1. V was clipped by 0 bases and J by 10 bases; unmatched bases: 8. The CDR3 totals 15 residues. Germline lookup yields CDR1 SGHRS and CDR2 YFSETQ. This chain's CDR3 is CASSLVGTGREEQFF. CDR3 bases: TGCGCCAGCAGCTTGGTAGGGACAGGGCGGGAAGAGCAGTTCTTC.

The V and J genes are TRBV10-1 and TRBJ2-5; TRBD2 agrees at 9 bases. CDR1 is WNHNN, CDR2 SYGVQD, per germline (reference sequence). With 2 bases clipped from V and 6 bases from J, the junction kept 7 bases outside the gene matches. The CDR3 is 15 residues long. The CDR3 loop is CASSEISSGEKTQYF. The CDR3 DNA is TGCGCCAGCAGTGAGATCTCTAGCGGGGAAAAGACCCAGTACTTC.

V usage is TRBV6-2 or TRBV6-3 and J usage is TRBJ2-1; D gene ambiguous. Germline V gives CDR1 MNHEY, CDR2 SVGEGT. The CDR3 has 15 amino acids. V lost 2 bases and J 3 bases, leaving 11 bases between the germline ends. CDR3 amino acids: CASSYAETFYNEQFF. The CDR3 DNA sequence: TGTGCCAGCAGTTACGCTGAAACTTTCTACAATGAGCAGTTCTTC.

The chain couples TRBV7-9 to TRBJ1-3; no reliable D call. The CDR3 has 15 amino acids. V gave up 5 bases and J gave up 1 base, with 12 bases separating them. The germline CDR1 and CDR2 sequences are SEHNR and FQNEAQ (reference sequence). CDR3: CASSLSLGSGNTIYF. CDR3 bases: TGTGCCAGCAGCCTTAGCCTTGGGTCTGGAAACACCATATATTTT.

This clone is a singleton in its sample. The chain recombines TRBV7-3 with TRBJ2-3, with D unresolved. CDR3 length: 13 amino acids. In germline, CDR1 is SGHTA, CDR2 FQGTGA. Trimming stripped 5 bases from V and 6 bases from J, with 12 bases between. CDR3 sequence (DNA): TGTGCCAGCAGCCCACAACCCTCGGATACGCAGTATTTT. It encodes CASSPQPSDTQYF.

The chain recombines TRBV6-1 with TRBJ1-5; D uncertain. Trimming shortened V by 2 bases and J by 0 bases, and 8 bases separated the two germline ends. The CDR3 covers 15 residues. Germline CDR1 is MNHNS and CDR2 is SASEGT. CDR3 loop: CASSESGYSNQPQHF. The CDR3 DNA reads as TGTGCCAGCAGTGAATCCGGGTATAGCAATCAGCCCCAGCATTTT.

The chain couples TRBV3-1 (or the pseudogene TRBV3-2) to TRBJ1-6; D is uncertain. The length of the CDR3 is 14 residues. Trimming removed 7 bases from V and 6 bases from J, with 13 bases in between. Per the germline V gene, CDR1 is LGHDT and CDR2 is YNNKEL (reference sequence). CDR3 nucleotide sequence: TGTGCCAGCACCCAGGAGGGAATTAATTCACCCCTCCACTTT. Its protein is CASTQEGINSPLHF.

The rearrangement uses TRBV29-1 and TRBJ1-5; D call uncertain. CDR1 is SQVTM and CDR2 is ANQGSEA in the germline V gene. The CDR3 runs to 14 residues. Trimming stripped 6 bases from V and 0 bases from J, with 12 bases between. The CDR3 DNA sequence: TGCAGCGTAAAATCCGGGAATAGCAATCAGCCCCAGCATTTT. Encoded protein: CSVKSGNSNQPQHF.

The genes are TRBV3-1 (or the pseudogene TRBV3-2) and TRBJ2-3, with TRBD2 matching over 16 bases. This CDR3 has 19 amino acids. CDR1 and CDR2 (germline): LGHDT, YNNKEL (reference sequence). Unmatched junction bases numbered 3, after V lost 0 bases and J lost 0 bases. In DNA form, the CDR3 reads TGTGCCAGCAGCCAAGAGGGACTAGCGGGGGGGCCTAGCACAGATACGCAGTATTTT. Amino acids: CASSQEGLAGGPSTDTQYF.

J is TRBJ1-2 and V is TRBV6-6; D may be TRBD1 (6 bases). Germline CDR1 reads MNHNY; CDR2 reads SVGAGI (reference sequence). The CDR3 is 12 residues long. Trimming left V 5 bases short and J 11 bases short, with 15 bases between. The CDR3 loop is CASSPPRGGYTF. CDR3 DNA sequence: TGTGCCAGCAGTCCCCCCAGGGGCGGTTACACCTTC.

The J gene is TRBJ1-6, the V gene TRBV6-1; D is uncertain. Germline V gene sequence: CDR1 MNHNS, CDR2 SASEGT. V gave up 5 bases and J gave up 4 bases, with 18 bases separating them. This CDR3 spans 17 amino acids. DNA of the CDR3: TGTGCCAGCAGTAAAGACCGTGGAGGGTTTTATAATTCACCCCTCCACTTT. This sequence encodes CASSKDRGGFYNSPLHF.

The chain is built from TRBV7-9 and TRBJ1-2; a possible D gene is TRBD1 (5 bases). CDR3 size: 12 residues. V gave up 7 bases and J gave up 8 bases, with 14 bases separating them. The germline gives CDR1 SEHNR, CDR2 FQNEAQ (reference sequence). The CDR3 sequence: CASTPQGSGYTF. DNA for the CDR3: TGTGCCAGCACCCCTCAGGGCTCAGGCTACACCTTC.

As concerns this clone: This same CDR3 is encoded by further DNA sequences in the sample. The chain links TRBV7-8 to TRBJ2-5; 10 bases agree with TRBD1. This CDR3 has 14 residues. Trimming at V came to 6 bases and at J to 3 bases, leaving 4 bases not matched to a gene. Germline V gene lookup returns CDR1 SGHVS and CDR2 FQNEAQ. In DNA form, the CDR3 reads TGTGCCAGCAGTCCAGGACAGGGGGAAGAGACCCAGTACTTC. Translating it yields CASSPGQGEETQYF.

This clone has only one observation. The chain carries TRBV4-3 and TRBJ2-1; D not resolved. The CDR3 spans 14 residues. CDR1 is LGHNA and CDR2 is YSLEER in the germline V gene. V lost 0 bases and J 6 bases, leaving 9 bases between the germline ends. CDR3 nucleotides: TGCGCCAGCAGCCAAGAACGGTGGAGCAATGAGCAGTTCTTC. This translates into CASSQERWSNEQFF.

The J gene is TRBJ2-4, the V gene TRBV27; the match to TRBD1 covers 10 bases. Per the germline V gene, CDR1 is MNHEY and CDR2 is SMNVEV (reference sequence). V trimming: 7 bases; J trimming: 6 bases; junction bases outside the gene matches: 18. The CDR3 consists of 18 residues. The CDR3 spells CASTKRGVAGQGRNIQYF. CDR3 coding DNA: TGTGCCAGCACCAAGAGAGGGGTAGCGGGACAGGGGAGAAACATTCAGTACTTC.

The chain uses TRBV15 and TRBJ1-2; 8 bases map to TRBD1. The junction had 16 bases not matched to a gene; V was cut back by 8 bases and J by 8 bases. The CDR3 consists of 15 residues. CDR1 is LNHNV, CDR2 YYDKDF, per germline (reference sequence). The CDR3, as DNA: TGTGCCACCGGGGGTCCGGGACAGGCGTACCCGGGCTACACCTTC. This codes for CATGGPGQAYPGYTF.

The rearrangement uses TRBV24-1 and TRBJ2-3; 8 positions agree with TRBD1. The CDR3 covers 15 residues. Germline CDR1 KGHDR, CDR2 SFDVKD. The trim removed 4 bases at V and 2 bases at J, leaving 4 bases unmatched. CDR3 sequence: CATSDRTGLTDTQYF. CDR3 nucleotides: TGTGCCACCAGTGACCGGACAGGGCTCACAGATACGCAGTATTTT.

The CDR3 loop reads CAWSPGDRYSNEKLFF. DNA for the CDR3: TGTGCCTGGAGTCCGGGTGATCGGTATTCTAATGAAAAACTGTTTTTT. The V and J genes are TRBV30 and TRBJ1-4, with D unresolved. Germline V CDR1 and CDR2: GTSNPN, SVGIG (reference sequence). The CDR3 length is 16 residues. The V end lost 2 bases, the J end lost 3 bases, and 16 bases lay between the germline ends.

This chain joins TRBV9 and TRBJ2-3; 7 positions match TRBD1. Losses at the gene ends were 2 bases for V and 4 bases for J; bases not matched to a gene: 10. From germline, CDR1 is SGDLS and CDR2 YYNGEE. The CDR3 spans 16 residues. CDR3 in DNA: TGTGCCAGCAGCGTTATGCCGGGACAGTCCGCAGATACGCAGTATTTT. Translation gives CASSVMPGQSADTQYF. Based on the CDR3 plus reference TRBV9 and TRBJ2-3, the full variable domain is DSGVTQTPKHLITATGQRVTLRCSPRSGDLSVYWYQQSLDQGLQFLIQYYNGEERAKGNILERFSAQQFPDLHSELNLSSLELGDSALYFCASSVMPGQSADTQYFGPGTRLTVL.

The CDR3 sequence: CAISAGQGDGYTF. The CDR3 DNA follows: TGTGCCATCAGTGCGGGACAGGGAGACGGCTACACCTTC. The gene calls are TRBV10-3 and TRBJ1-2, with 9 nucleotides matching TRBD1. Germline loops: CDR1 ENHRY, CDR2 SYGVKD. The CDR3 loop spans 13 amino acids. Trimming at V came to 4 bases and at J to 8 bases, leaving 5 bases not matched to a gene.

The V call is TRBV10-2, the J call TRBJ1-4; D gene uncertain. V dropped 3 bases and J dropped 4 bases, with 9 bases sitting between them. The CDR3 runs 14 residues. Germline V gives CDR1 WSHSY, CDR2 SAAADI. The CDR3 coding sequence is TGCGCCAGCAGTGATACGGAGTTTAATGAAAAACTGTTTTTT. It codes for CASSDTEFNEKLFF.

The genes are TRBV7-9 and TRBJ2-7, with TRBD1 identical over 7 bases. This CDR3 has 14 residues. Per the germline V gene, CDR1 is SEHNR and CDR2 is FQNEAQ (reference sequence). Germline trimming cut 3 bases from V and 3 bases from J; bases unmatched to any gene: 5. CDR3 loop: CASSFWQGDYEQYF. CDR3 DNA: TGTGCCAGCAGCTTTTGGCAGGGGGACTACGAGCAGTACTTC. Together with reference TRBV7-9 and TRBJ2-7, the CDR3 gives the full variable domain: DTGVSQNPRHKITKRGQNVTFRCDPISEHNRLYWYRQTLGQGPEFLTYFQNEAQLEKSRLLSDRFSAERPKGSFSTLEIQRTEQGDSAMYLCASSFWQGDYEQYFGPGTRLTVT.

CDR3: CASRPGQEKGYTF. The CDR3 DNA reads as TGTGCCAGCAGACCCGGACAGGAGAAGGGCTACACCTTC. V and J are TRBV28 and TRBJ1-2, with 7 positions matching TRBD1. The CDR3 extends over 13 amino acids. Trimming at V came to 6 bases and at J to 8 bases, leaving 9 bases not matched to a gene. Germline V lookup: CDR1 MDHEN, CDR2 SYDVKM.

V and J are TRBV10-1 and TRBJ2-7; TRBD2 matches at 9 bases. This CDR3 comprises 15 residues. V shed 4 bases and J 5 bases; nucleotides not matched to a gene: 9. Germline V lookup: CDR1 WNHNN, CDR2 SYGVQD (reference sequence). CDR3 DNA: TGCGCCAGCAGTGGCGGCGGGAGGGCCTTGGACGAGCAGTACTTC. Protein product: CASSGGGRALDEQYF.